This is a list of T cell receptor beta chains from one sample in a study of CD4+ T cells in melanoma. The method was immunoSEQ multiplex PCR; TCRdb's version includes in-frame clones alone and lacks a portion of them. The sample includes 20,000 to 25,000 clones, approximately 80% of them seen just once. The source material was cells from a culture (not recorded whether cultured in vitro). All receptors derive from a human donor with melanoma. Each CDR3 is given with its conserved first and last residue.

J gene	V gene	CDR3 protein
TRBJ2-7	TRBV10-3	CAISTGGSLGEQYF
TRBJ2-5	TRBV30	CAWGSRLGVQTQYF
TRBJ2-5	TRBV2	CASRPGQWETQYF
TRBJ2-7	TRBV4-1	CASSQDRTQPFYEQYF
TRBJ2-2	TRBV5-5	CASSRHGTNTGELFF
TRBJ1-1	TRBV6-6	CASSYASPGNQSF
TRBJ1-1	TRBV5-8	CASSLVGETTPAFF
TRBJ1-4	TRBV15	CATSRDQAGSEKLFF
TRBJ1-6	TRBV6-6	CASRGKDRDNSPLHF
.	TRBV6-7	CASSSPTGMLNEQYF
TRBJ1-6	TRBV15	CATSRAPLSSYNSPLHF
TRBJ2-2	TRBV2	CASLERGVGELFF
TRBJ2-7	TRBV7-8	CASSRWGSYEQYF
TRBJ1-2	TRBV5-4	CASSLGGPGGAKMYGYTF
TRBJ1-1	TRBV6-5	CASRRTGGTEAFF
TRBJ1-2	TRBV29-1	CSVQGGRNYGYTF
TRBJ2-3	TRBV2	CASRGGLAEYTDTQYF
TRBJ1-1	TRBV5-8	CASSGRDSYFRVDTEAFF
TRBJ2-7	TRBV18	CASSLGQTYEQYF
TRBJ2-2	TRBV5-5	CASSLVRAGELFF
TRBJ2-2	TRBV12-5	CASGLVLRGGLLSNTGELFF
TRBJ1-5	TRBV5-1	CASSLTAGRGPQHF
TRBJ1-4	TRBV29-1	CSVSKPTNEKLFF
TRBJ2-2	TRBV10-1	CASQTGNTGELFF
TRBJ1-4	TRBV5-1	CASSRGGQNNEKLFF
TRBJ1-1	TRBV4-2	CASSLQIGGGEAFF
TRBJ1-1	TRBV19	CASWDPGQGPTEAFF
TRBJ2-5	TRBV19	CASSIAASQETQYF
TRBJ1-2	TRBV5-6	CASSWKGTGGYGYTF
TRBJ1-5	TRBV6-6	CASTEDRGYQPQHF
TRBJ2-1	TRBV9	CASMVGTGGGEQFF
TRBJ2-1	TRBV5-1	CASTSRGDNEQFF
TRBJ2-2	TRBV14	CASSQGGVNTGELFF
TRBJ1-6	TRBV12-5	CASGLVLRRGQLNSPLHF
TRBJ1-6	TRBV7-9	CASSLALTETGSPLHF
TRBJ2-7	TRBV6-5	CASRPRLLGVYEQYF
TRBJ1-5	TRBV5-7	CASSSPLARRNQPQHF
TRBJ2-2	TRBV9	CASSVGGGTNTGELFF
TRBJ1-4	TRBV29-1	CSPRRLTNEKLFF
TRBJ1-4	TRBV5-1	CASSLGGQGSEKLFF
TRBJ2-2	TRBV7-6	CASSLLAPSSHQSGELFF
TRBJ1-1	TRBV7-3	CASSSPGGRAFF
TRBJ1-2	TRBV5-1	CASSDGPAGYGYTF
TRBJ1-1	TRBV29-1	CSVGGGSTEAFF
TRBJ2-1	TRBV10-3	CAISDRTEDEQFF
TRBJ2-7	TRBV2	CASSVDSSYEQYF
TRBJ1-2	TRBV30	CAWSRGGAYGYTF
TRBJ2-2	TRBV19	CASSIALNVGELFF
TRBJ2-2	TRBV9	CASSVAVNTGELFF
TRBJ1-1	TRBV6-6	CASSRPTGPYTEAFF
TRBJ2-7	TRBV15	CATSRGDRFYEQYF
TRBJ1-2	TRBV9	CASSGQKHYGYTF